Below are 12 T cell receptor beta chains sequenced from a single sample in a study of T cells after yellow fever vaccination. MiXCR was run by TCRdb on the 5' RACE reads, yielding one entry per CDR3 protein. This sample has some 600,000 distinct CDR3 sequences; approximately 16% occur once, and the top ten carry around 16%. Sequenced here: PBMCs, sampled 4 to 6 days after the first yellow fever vaccination. The receptor source for this set is a man younger than 30 who received the YFV17D yellow fever vaccine.

The chain recombines TRBV19 with TRBJ1-3; D is unresolved. The germline V gene encodes CDR1 LNHDA and CDR2 SQIVND (reference sequence). The CDR3 covers 14 residues. Trimming cost V 5 bases and J 2 bases, with 10 bases left between them. CDR3 amino acids: CASSPRTAGNTIYF. The CDR3 DNA is TGTGCCAGTAGTCCCCGGACTGCTGGAAACACCATATATTTT.

V gene TRBV29-1 combines with J gene TRBJ1-1; TRBD1 is a possible D gene (5 bases). Trimming stripped 7 bases from V and 0 bases from J, with 24 bases between. The germline CDR1 and CDR2 sequences are SQVTM and ANQGSEA. The CDR3 covers 17 residues. CDR3 DNA sequence: TGCAGCGCCGAATCCTTTGGGACCGCAGAAATGAACACTGAAGCTTTCTTT. This sequence encodes CSAESFGTAEMNTEAFF.

This clonotype was counted ten times or more. This chain uses TRBV7-9 with TRBJ2-3, with 7 bases that match TRBD2. V gave up 7 bases and J gave up 2 bases; unmatched junction bases: 9. CDR1 and CDR2 (germline): SEHNR, FQNEAQ (reference sequence). The CDR3 extends over 15 amino acids. Here the CDR3 reads CASTPKGTNTDTQYF. The CDR3 DNA is TGTGCCAGCACCCCCAAGGGGACTAACACAGATACGCAGTATTTT.

The CDR3 reads CASSLGTRVTQYF. The CDR3 coding sequence is TGTGCCAGCAGCCTCGGGACTAGGGTGACCCAGTACTTC. This chain connects TRBV7-2 to TRBJ2-5; 8 bases are shared with TRBD2. Losses at the gene ends were 5 bases for V and 7 bases for J; bases not matched to a gene: 6. Germline CDR1 and CDR2: SGHTA and FQGNSA. The CDR3 consists of 13 residues.

This clonotype has more than one count but fewer than ten. The chain links TRBV6-5 to TRBJ2-1; 7 nucleotides align to TRBD1. V dropped 5 bases and J dropped 6; count of bases not matched to a gene: 1. The CDR3 contains 12 residues. Germline V lookup: CDR1 MNHEY, CDR2 SVGAGI. The CDR3 loop is CASSDRVNEQFF. The CDR3 bases are TGTGCCAGCAGTGACAGGGTCAATGAGCAGTTCTTC.

The V gene is TRBV7-2, the J gene TRBJ1-1; possibly TRBD1 for D (5 bases). This CDR3 has 15 amino acids. V lost 3 bases and J 6 bases, leaving 17 bases between the germline ends. Germline CDR1 reads SGHTA; CDR2 reads FQGNSA. The CDR3 spells CASSFSGTVGAEAFF. Here the CDR3 DNA reads TGTGCCAGCAGCTTCTCCGGGACGGTGGGCGCTGAAGCTTTCTTT. Drawing the rest from reference TRBV7-2 and TRBJ1-1, the complete variable domain is GAGVSQSPSNKVTEKGKDVELRCDPISGHTALYWYRQSLGQGLEFLIYFQGNSAPDKSGLPSDRFSAERTGGSVSTLTIQRTQQEDSAVYLCASSFSGTVGAEAFFGQGTRLTVV.

This clonotype was counted a few times. V usage is TRBV5-1 and J usage is TRBJ1-1; TRBD1 might be the D (6 bases). CDR3 length: 14 residues. CDR1 is SGHRS and CDR2 is YFSETQ in the germline V gene. V was cut by 3 bases and J by 5 bases, with 14 bases left in between. The CDR3: CASSSTQGWTEAFF. CDR3 coding DNA: TGCGCCAGCAGCTCCACACAGGGTTGGACTGAAGCTTTCTTT.

The CDR3 region is CASKDTSSYEQYF. In nucleotides, the CDR3 is TGTGCCAGCAAGGACACGAGCTCCTACGAGCAGTACTTC. The V call is TRBV6-1, the J call TRBJ2-7; possible D gene TRBD1, 5 bases. Germline V gene data show CDR1 as MNHNS and CDR2 as SASEGT. The V end lost 7 bases, the J end lost 0 bases, and 10 bases lay between the germline ends. The CDR3 length is 13 residues.

The rearrangement joins TRBV5-1 to TRBJ2-3; no definite D call. Per the germline V gene, CDR1 is SGHRS and CDR2 is YFSETQ. The V end was cut by 4 bases, the J end by 2 bases, with 23 bases between. The CDR3 runs to 18 residues. This chain's CDR3 is CASSPRGVSEQYTDTQYF. The CDR3, as DNA: TGCGCCAGCAGCCCTCGAGGCGTATCTGAACAGTACACAGATACGCAGTATTTT.

V is TRBV7-9 and J is TRBJ1-1; D is perhaps TRBD1 (5 bases). Per the germline V gene, CDR1 is SEHNR and CDR2 is FQNEAQ (reference sequence). Deletions cut 5 bases from V and 6 bases from J, with 13 bases between. CDR3 length: 13 residues. The CDR3 region is CASSPPTGPEAFF. CDR3 in DNA: TGTGCCAGCAGCCCACCAACAGGACCTGAAGCTTTCTTT.

The chain employs TRBV11-2 and TRBJ2-5; a possible D gene is TRBD1 (6 bases). V gave up 1 base and J gave up 5 bases, with 14 bases separating them. CDR3 length equals 15 residues. Looked up from germline, CDR1 is SGHAT and CDR2 is FQNNGV. Here the CDR3 reads CASSLVQGDLETQYF. The CDR3 DNA follows: TGTGCCAGCAGCTTAGTACAGGGAGATTTGGAGACCCAGTACTTC.

The V and J genes are TRBV5-1 and TRBJ1-1; weak D call: TRBD1 (6 bases). Germline V lookup: CDR1 SGHRS, CDR2 YFSETQ. V was cut by 2 bases and J by 8 bases, with 13 bases left in between. This CDR3 is built from 13 residues. CDR3 amino acids: CASSFGQGSEAFF. The DNA for the CDR3 is TGCGCCAGCAGCTTTGGCCAGGGGAGCGAAGCTTTCTTT.